This note documents a single T cell receptor beta chain sequence. The antigen is not known. The source of the sample is a study of blood T cells in healthy people across ages. Study-wide findings and caveats: As age increased, TCR beta diversity per million T cells fell in a roughly linear fashion. Naive and antigen-experienced cells could not be conclusively compared, given unsorted PBMCs. Calculation of diversity from one million T cells yielded estimates considered to be underestimates.

For the second PCR, which ran for about 6 to 11 cycles, a sample-barcoded 5' primer and a J-beta primer mix were used. TCRdb redid the calling of the 5' RACE reads with MiXCR, one entry per CDR3 protein. The sample has 1.5 million to 1.8 million distinct CDR3 sequences; approximately 39% are singletons. Researchers report isolating at least 6.5 million PBMCs per sample. This CDR3 region has 16 residues. J lost 8 bases, V lost 7 bases, and 15 bases had no gene match. This chain joins TRBV12-3 or TRBV12-4 and TRBJ2-1; 9 nucleotides agree with TRBD1. The sample consisted of blood. The clonotype was recovered from a woman younger than 30 in good health. Here the CDR3 DNA reads TGTGCCAGCACCGGGGGCGTGGGACAGGGAACGCATGAGCAGTTCTTC. Residues: CASTGGVGQGTHEQFF.